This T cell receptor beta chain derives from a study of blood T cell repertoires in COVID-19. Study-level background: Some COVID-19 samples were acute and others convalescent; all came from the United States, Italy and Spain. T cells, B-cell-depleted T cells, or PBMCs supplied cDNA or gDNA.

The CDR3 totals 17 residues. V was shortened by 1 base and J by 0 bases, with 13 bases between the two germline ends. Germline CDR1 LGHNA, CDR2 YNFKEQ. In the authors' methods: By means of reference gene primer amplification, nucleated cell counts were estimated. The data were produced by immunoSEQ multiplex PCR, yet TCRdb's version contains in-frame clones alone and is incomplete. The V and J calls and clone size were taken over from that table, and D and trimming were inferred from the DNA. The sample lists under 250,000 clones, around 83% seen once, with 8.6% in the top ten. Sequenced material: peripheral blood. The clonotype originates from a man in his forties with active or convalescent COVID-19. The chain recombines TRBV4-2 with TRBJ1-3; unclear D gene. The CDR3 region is CASSQAETATSGNTIYF. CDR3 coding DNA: TGTGCCAGCAGCCAAGCCGAAACAGCCACCTCTGGAAACACCATATATTTT.